This TCR beta chain was obtained from a study of blood T cells in healthy people across ages (dated by TCRdb to the mid-2010s). Turning to the overall study: Template switching captured roughly one uniquely barcoded TCR beta cDNA molecule per two T cells in model experiments. To track age-related changes in TCR beta repertoire diversity, the study relied on deep sequencing normalized with unique cDNA molecular identifiers. The donors were split into four age groups: young (average roughly 15 years), middle-aged (about 40), aged (approximately 60) and long-lived (over 80). To avoid experimental bias, donors of different ages were spread randomly across the sequencing lanes. For two donors (one aged 18 to 30 and one aged 80 or older), the study analyzed two additional independent replicas of 1 million unique cDNA reads from the same blood draw. Overall study outcomes, separate from this receptor: The long-lived group showed more naive CD4+ T cells, fewer expanded clones and increased TCR diversity than the aged group, suggesting age selection. Because profiling used bulk unsorted PBMCs, naive and antigen-experienced compartments could not be compared conclusively. As age increased, observed TCR beta diversity per million T cells dropped in a roughly linear way, and a significant reduction was already evident by age 40. A strong correlation was found between observed TCR beta diversity and the percentage of naive T cells measured by flow cytometry. Estimates of total diversity based on one million sequenced T cells were regarded as lower bounds and as underestimates. Because donor CMV infection status was unknown, age-related changes in expanded clonotypes were potentially confounded.

Library generation was performed with 5' RACE. The sequencing machine was an Illumina HiSeq 2500. The second PCR ran for roughly 7 to 11 cycles and used a J-beta primer mix along with a sample-barcoded 5' primer. Each TCR beta cDNA molecule received a unique molecular identifier from a template-switch 5' adaptor carrying 12 random nucleotides. Each sample yielded at least 2.5 million CDR3-containing paired-end reads. First-strand cDNA synthesis was performed from all RNA using the Mint cDNA synthesis kit, with priming by a TRBC-specific oligonucleotide. After uracil-DNA glycosylase treatment, a first 18-cycle PCR used universal primers M1SS and BC2_uni_R on all cDNA. Per the source publication's procedure: Each sample was normalized by randomly selecting 1 million high-quality reads, each carrying a distinct molecular identifier. Instead of being binned into consensus sequences, reads that shared molecular identifiers were thrown out. MiTCR, with a Q25 quality threshold and the strictest error-elimination algorithm, was used for CDR3 identification, clonotype clustering and error correction. A nonparametric unseen species model using Euler transformation provided a lower-bound estimate of total TCR beta diversity. TCRdb applied fastp at Q25 and MiXCR to the public reads, then kept only in-frame beta chains. One record per CDR3 amino acid sequence lists the most common genes and DNA. The V and J calls were determined by TCRdb, not by the authors. Within this sample are 650,000 to 1,000,000 distinct CDR3 sequences, with roughly 35% of them counted one time only. The ten top clones hold roughly 13% of the sample.

Germline trimming: 3 bases from V, 6 bases from J; junction bases outside gene matches: 24. The germline V gene supplies CDR1 MGHRA and CDR2 YSYEKL. The CDR3 runs 22 residues from the cysteine to the phenylalanine. Of the read, only the CDR3 DNA is kept; its 66 bases are in frame from base 1. As regards this clonotype: No antigen is known for it. No much larger clonotype is one base removed from it; base qualities were not supplied.

The 39 donors, aged about 6 to 95 years, were systemically healthy Caucasian individuals from Russia. Each donor gave approximately 10 milliliters of peripheral blood, collected into EDTA-treated Vacutainer tubes. Ficoll-Paque density-gradient centrifugation was used to isolate PBMCs, with at least 6 million per sample. Total RNA, at least 6 micrograms per sample, was extracted from PBMCs with Trizol reagent. Naive CD45RAhigh/CD27high T cell percentages were measured by flow cytometry on a PBMC aliquot from every donor. The rearranged segments are TRBV4-1 and TRBJ2-3, and TRBD2 matches 13 of the central bases. This TCR derives from a man aged 18 to 29 in good health. Material: blood. In nucleotide form, the sequence is TGCGCCAGCAGCCACAAAGGCCTTCGTGAGGGACTAGCGGGGAGGCCCCCGGATACGCAGTATTTT. This is translated as CASSHKGLREGLAGRPPDTQYF.